This T cell receptor beta chain was sequenced in a study of blood T cells in healthy people across ages. This clonotype was counted between two and nine times. Alongside a J-beta primer mix, a sample-barcoded 5' primer served in a second PCR lasting about 6 to 12 cycles. With 12 random nucleotides, a template-switch adaptor tagged each individual cDNA molecule. TCRdb recomputed calls from the 5' RACE reads with MiXCR, one row per CDR3 protein. Of 1,800,000 or so distinct CDR3 sequences in the sample, about two fifths were seen once. CDR3 length: 17 amino acids. Germline loops: CDR1 MGHRA, CDR2 YSYEKL. V gave up 4 bases and J gave up 4 bases; unmatched junction bases: 4.

The source is a human donor in good health. The V and J genes are TRBV4-1 and TRBJ2-1, with 16 bases aligning to TRBD2. Sequencing was carried out using blood. The CDR3 nucleotides read TGCGCCAGCAGCCCCGGGACTAGCGGGGGGGGTTACAATGAGCAGTTCTTC. It specifies CASSPGTSGGGYNEQFF.